This T cell receptor (beta chain) appears in the sequencing data of a study of spatial heterogeneity in lung cancer. Study-level findings and limits: As ubiquitous and regional nonsynonymous mutations varied, counts of ubiquitous and regional expanded TCRs tracked them, respectively. Tumor mutation count correlated with how many alpha and beta TCRs expanded intratumorally.

The library protocol tagged each TCR cDNA with a unique molecular identifier. TCRdb fed the 5' RACE reads into MiXCR, producing one record per CDR3 protein. The data hold fewer than 15,000 distinct CDR3 sequences, with 5.6% observed a single time. Many counts were recorded for this clonotype. What it binds is not known. This beta chain is a stray read from a library made for alpha chains; its abundance is not meaningful. As for time point: sample taken at primary tumor resection. Trimming pared 0 bases from V and 4 bases from J, leaving 7 bases between. Germline V gene sequence: CDR1 MGHDK, CDR2 SYGVNS. This CDR3 is 13 amino acids long.

This sequence originates from a female donor with early-stage non-small cell lung cancer. Source: lung tumor tissue, taken at surgery. The rearrangement joins TRBV25-1 to TRBJ2-7, with D uncertain. CDR3 bases: TGTGCCAGCAGTGAATACAGCTTTTACGAGCAGTACTTC. Protein sequence: CASSEYSFYEQYF.